The 8 T cell receptor beta chains in this list originate from one sample, sequenced in a study of beta chain features in type 1 diabetes. Expressed TCRB transcripts were sequenced after all isolated RNA was converted to cDNA. TCRdb keeps only in-frame clones here, not all; method: immunoSEQ multiplex PCR. Among tens of thousands of clones listed, approximately 60% were seen once. The sample comprised Tregs from blood. These receptors were obtained from a woman younger than 45 in good health.

This clone was recorded a few times. The J gene is TRBJ2-3, the V gene TRBV2; D is undetermined. Trimming shortened V by 7 bases and J by 4 bases, and 12 bases separated the two germline ends. This CDR3 has 13 amino acids. Germline lookup yields CDR1 SNHLY and CDR2 FYNNEI. The CDR3 loop reads CASNWNAADTQYF. The CDR3 DNA sequence: TGTGCCAGCAATTGGAACGCGGCAGATACGCAGTATTTT.

V is TRBV28 and J is TRBJ1-2; TRBD1 aligns across 8 bases. V trimming: 4 bases; J trimming: 4 bases; junction bases outside the gene matches: 8. Germline V CDR1 and CDR2: MDHEN, SYDVKM. This CDR3 comprises 15 residues. CDR3 sequence: CASSSPGGAGYGYTF. The DNA for the CDR3 is TGTGCCAGCAGTTCGCCAGGGGGCGCTGGCTATGGCTACACCTTC.

The genes are TRBV6-6 and TRBJ2-7; 8 bases map to TRBD1. The length of the CDR3 is 13 residues. CDR1 and CDR2 (germline): MNHNY, SVGAGI (reference sequence). The V and J ends lost 8 bases and 3 bases, in that order; junction bases with no gene match: 6. CDR3 DNA: TGTGCCAGCCTACAGGGGGTTAGCTACGAGCAGTACTTC. Residues: CASLQGVSYEQYF.

The chain recombines TRBV5-1 with TRBJ1-1; a possible D gene is TRBD1 (5 bases). V lost 5 bases, J lost 1 base, and 9 bases lay in between. The germline V gene encodes CDR1 SGHRS and CDR2 YFSETQ. The CDR3 totals 13 residues. The CDR3, as DNA: TGCGCCAGCAGACGACAGACGAACACTGAAGCTTTCTTT. It encodes CASRRQTNTEAFF.

The J gene is TRBJ1-5, the V gene TRBV7-2, with 8 bases matching TRBD1. The CDR3 is 15 residues long. Germline V gene lookup returns CDR1 SGHTA and CDR2 FQGNSA. V shed 5 bases, J shed 5 bases, and the junction held 8 bases outside the gene matches. The CDR3 DNA reads TGTGCCAGCAGCCCTGGACAGGGTAACGATCAGCCCCAGCATTTT. Translated: CASSPGQGNDQPQHF.

The chain carries TRBV18 and TRBJ1-6; the D gene is possibly TRBD1 (5 bases). Germline V gene sequence: CDR1 KGHSH, CDR2 LQKENI. CDR3 length: 16 residues. The V end lost 0 bases, the J end lost 1 base, and 7 bases lay between the germline ends. The CDR3 DNA sequence: TGTGCCAGCTCACCACCCCCAGGGTCCTATAATTCACCCCTCCACTTT. It yields the protein CASSPPPGSYNSPLHF.

This clone was found a few times. This rearrangement joins TRBV29-1 to TRBJ2-7, with a weak D call TRBD1 (6 bases). With 7 bases removed from V and 3 bases from J, the gap between germline ends came to 16 bases. CDR1 is SQVTM, CDR2 ANQGSEA, per germline. The CDR3 extends over 13 amino acids. The CDR3 spells CSAEGGTSYEQYF. In DNA, the CDR3 is TGCAGCGCCGAAGGTGGGACAAGCTACGAGCAGTACTTC.

Comments on this clone: A junction end diverges from the germline sequence, so it may reflect a read error. The chain employs TRBV6-6 and TRBJ1-2; no clear D. The germline gives CDR1 MNHNY, CDR2 SVGAGI (reference sequence). This CDR3 is built from 13 residues. CDR3 sequence: CAGSYTQINGYTF. The CDR3, as DNA: TGTGCCGGCAGTTACACACAAATCAATGGCTACACCTTC.